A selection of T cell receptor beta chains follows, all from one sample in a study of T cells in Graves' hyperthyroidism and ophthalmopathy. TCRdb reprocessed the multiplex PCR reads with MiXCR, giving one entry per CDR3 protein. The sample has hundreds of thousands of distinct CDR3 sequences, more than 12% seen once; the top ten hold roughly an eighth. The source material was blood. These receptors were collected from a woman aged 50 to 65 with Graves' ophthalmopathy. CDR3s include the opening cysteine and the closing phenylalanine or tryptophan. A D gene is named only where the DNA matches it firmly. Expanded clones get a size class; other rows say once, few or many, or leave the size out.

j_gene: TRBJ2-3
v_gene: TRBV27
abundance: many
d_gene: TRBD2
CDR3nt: TGTGCCAGCAGTTTATCGGGACTAGCCGGAGGGAGCACAGATACGCAGTATTTT
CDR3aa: CASSLSGLAGGSTDTQYF

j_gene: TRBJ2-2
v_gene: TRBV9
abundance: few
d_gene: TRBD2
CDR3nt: TGTGCCAGCAGCGTAGGGGCGGGAGTCACCGGGGAGCTGTTTTTT
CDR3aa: CASSVGAGVTGELFF

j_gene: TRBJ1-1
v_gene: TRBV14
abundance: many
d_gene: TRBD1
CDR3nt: TGTGCCAGCAGCCAAGGGACAGGGAGATTCACTGAAGCTTTCTTT
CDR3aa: CASSQGTGRFTEAFF

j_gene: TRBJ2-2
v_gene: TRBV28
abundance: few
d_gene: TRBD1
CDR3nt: TGTGCCAGTGAGCCCGGGACAGGGGGCCGGGCGACCGGGGAGCTGTTTTTT
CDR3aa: CASEPGTGGRATGELFF

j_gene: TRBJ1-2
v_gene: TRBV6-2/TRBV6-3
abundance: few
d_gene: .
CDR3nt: TGTGCCAGCACCTTACCATCAGGGGCCGGCTATGGCTACACCTTC
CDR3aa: CASTLPSGAGYGYTF

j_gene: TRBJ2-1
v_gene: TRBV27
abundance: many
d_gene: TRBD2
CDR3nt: TGTGCCAGCAGTCCATACCTTGCTCTAAGCGGGAGGACTAATGAGCAGTTCTTC
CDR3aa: CASSPYLALSGRTNEQFF

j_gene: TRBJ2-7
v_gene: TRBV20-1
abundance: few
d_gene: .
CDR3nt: TGCAGTGCTGTAGAGGTTGGACAATCCTACGAGCAGTACTTC
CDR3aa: CSAVEVGQSYEQYF

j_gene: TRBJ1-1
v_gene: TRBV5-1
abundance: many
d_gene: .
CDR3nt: TGCGCCAGCCAAGCCGGAGGCGCTGAAGCTTTCTTT
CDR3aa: CASQAGGAEAFF

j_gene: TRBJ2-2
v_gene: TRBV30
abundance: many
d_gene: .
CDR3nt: TGTGCCTGGAGTGTCGGGGAGAACACCGGGGAGCTGTTTTTT
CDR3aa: CAWSVGENTGELFF

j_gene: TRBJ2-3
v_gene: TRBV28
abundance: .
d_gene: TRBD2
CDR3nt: TGTGCCAGCAGTTCTCGGACTAGCGGGCCGGGGAGGGGCACAGATACGCAGTATTTT
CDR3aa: CASSSRTSGPGRGTDTQYF

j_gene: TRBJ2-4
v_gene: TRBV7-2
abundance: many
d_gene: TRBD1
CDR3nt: TGTGCCAGCAGCTCGGGACAGGGGGAGGTCAAAAACATTCAGTACTTC
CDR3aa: CASSSGQGEVKNIQYF

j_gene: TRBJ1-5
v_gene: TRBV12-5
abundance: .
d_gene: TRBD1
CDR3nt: TGTGCTAGTGGTTTTTTATGGACAGGGGGCACTGGGTTAGATCAGCCCCAGCATTTT
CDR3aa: CASGFLWTGGTGLDQPQHF

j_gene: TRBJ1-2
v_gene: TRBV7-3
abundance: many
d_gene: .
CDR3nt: TGTGCCAGCAGCCAAGGCCCCGGTACCTATGGCTACACCTTC
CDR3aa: CASSQGPGTYGYTF

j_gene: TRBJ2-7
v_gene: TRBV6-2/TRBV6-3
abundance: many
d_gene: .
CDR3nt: TGTGCCAGCAGTTGGTCTAGCCGCTCCTACGAGCAGTACTTC
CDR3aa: CASSWSSRSYEQYF

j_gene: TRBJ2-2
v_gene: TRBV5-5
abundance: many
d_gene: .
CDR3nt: TGTGCCAGCAGCCCACGTGTGAGGGGGGCGCCGTACGGGGAGCTGTTTTTT
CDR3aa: CASSPRVRGAPYGELFF

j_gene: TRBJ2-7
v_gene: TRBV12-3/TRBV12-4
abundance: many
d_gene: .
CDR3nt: TGTGCCAGCAGTCGCCACCGGGACTACGAGCAGTACTTC
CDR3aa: CASSRHRDYEQYF

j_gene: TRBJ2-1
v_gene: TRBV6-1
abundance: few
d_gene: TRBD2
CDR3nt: TGTGCCAGCAGTGCCCTAGCGGGAGGAACCCCGAGCTCCTACAATGAGCAGTTCTTC
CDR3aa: CASSALAGGTPSSYNEQFF

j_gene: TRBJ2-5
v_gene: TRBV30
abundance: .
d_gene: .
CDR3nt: TGTGCCTGGAGTGGGGGTTTCCACACGGAGACCCAGTACTTC
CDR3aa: CAWSGGFHTETQYF

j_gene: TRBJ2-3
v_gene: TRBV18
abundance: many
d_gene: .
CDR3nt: TGTGCCAGCTCACCACTGCGAAGCACAGATACGCAGTATTTT
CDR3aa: CASSPLRSTDTQYF

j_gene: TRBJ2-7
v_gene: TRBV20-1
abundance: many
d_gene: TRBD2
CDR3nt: TGCAGTGCTAGAGATCGGTTAGGACTAGCGGGATTTAGCTACGAGCAGTACTTC
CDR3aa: CSARDRLGLAGFSYEQYF

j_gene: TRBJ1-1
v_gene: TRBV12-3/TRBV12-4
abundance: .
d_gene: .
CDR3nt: TGTGCCAGCAGCCAAGGTGGAACAACGAACACTGAAGCTTTCTTT
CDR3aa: CASSQGGTTNTEAFF

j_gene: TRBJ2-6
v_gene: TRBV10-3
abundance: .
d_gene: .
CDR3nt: TGTGCCAGCAAGGGGACGGATGGGGCCAACGTCCTGACTTTC
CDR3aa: CASKGTDGANVLTF

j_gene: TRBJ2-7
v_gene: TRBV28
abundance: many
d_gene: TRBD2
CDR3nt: TGTGCCAGCAGTGTCCTACTAGCGGGAGACGAGCAGTACTTC
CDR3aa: CASSVLLAGDEQYF

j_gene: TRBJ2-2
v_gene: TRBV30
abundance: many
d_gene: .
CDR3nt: TGTGCCTGGGCTTCCACCGGGGAGCTGTTTTTT
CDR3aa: CAWASTGELFF

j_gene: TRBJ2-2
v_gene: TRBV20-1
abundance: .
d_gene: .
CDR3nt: TGCAGTGCTAGTCATCTAGTGGGAGCGGGGGAGCTGTTTTTT
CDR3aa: CSASHLVGAGELFF

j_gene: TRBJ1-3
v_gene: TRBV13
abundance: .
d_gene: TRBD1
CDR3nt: TGTGCCAGCAGCTTCGGGACAGGAGCAAGAAACACCATATATTTT
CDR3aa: CASSFGTGARNTIYF

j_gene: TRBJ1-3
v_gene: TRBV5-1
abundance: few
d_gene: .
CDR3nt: TGTGCCAGCAGCCGTGGGGCAGGAAACTCTGGAAACACCATATATTTT
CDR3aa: CASSRGAGNSGNTIYF

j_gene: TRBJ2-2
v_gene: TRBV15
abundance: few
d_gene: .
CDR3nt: TGTGCCACCAGCAGAGAGGGAACTACCTTAGACCGGGAGCTGTTTTTT
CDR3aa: CATSREGTTLDRELFF

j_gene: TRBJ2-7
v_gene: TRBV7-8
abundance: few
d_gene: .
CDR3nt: TGTGCCAGCAGCTGGGGACCGGCCGACGAGCAGTACTTC
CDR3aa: CASSWGPADEQYF

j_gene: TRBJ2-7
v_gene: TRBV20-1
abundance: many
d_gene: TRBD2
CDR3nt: TGCAGTGCTGCCATTGTCACTAGCGGGAAGGGTGAGCAGTACTTC
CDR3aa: CSAAIVTSGKGEQYF

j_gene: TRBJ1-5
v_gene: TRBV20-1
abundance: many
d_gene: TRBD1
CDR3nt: TGCAGTGCTAAGGAGAACTTGGGCGACAGGGCCAATCAGCCCCAGCATTTT
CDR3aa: CSAKENLGDRANQPQHF

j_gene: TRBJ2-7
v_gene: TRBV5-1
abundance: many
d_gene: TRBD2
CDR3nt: TGCGCCAGCAGCTCTTGGCGGAGGGGGACTAGCGGACTAGGGGCCTACGAGCAGTACTTC
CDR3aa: CASSSWRRGTSGLGAYEQYF

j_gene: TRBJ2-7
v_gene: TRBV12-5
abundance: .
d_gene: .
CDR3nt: TGTGCTAGTGGTTTGGTCTCTAGATTCGAGCAGTACTTC
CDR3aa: CASGLVSRFEQYF

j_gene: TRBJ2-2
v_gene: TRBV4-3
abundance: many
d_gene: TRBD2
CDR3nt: TGCGCCAGCAGCCTCGGGAGGGGCGGGGAGCTGTTTTTT
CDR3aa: CASSLGRGGELFF

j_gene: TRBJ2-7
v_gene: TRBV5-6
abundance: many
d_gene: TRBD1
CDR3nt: TGTGCCAGCAGCCCAACACCGGGACAGGGTTACGAGCAGTACTTC
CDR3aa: CASSPTPGQGYEQYF

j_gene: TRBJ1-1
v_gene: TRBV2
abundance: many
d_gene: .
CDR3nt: TGTGCCAGCAGTTACACAACGACAGGATTGAACACTGAAGCTTTCTTT
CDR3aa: CASSYTTTGLNTEAFF

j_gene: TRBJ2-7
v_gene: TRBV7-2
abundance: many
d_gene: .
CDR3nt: TGTGCCAGCAGCTTAATCCCCGGGCTAGAAACCTACGAGCAGTACTTC
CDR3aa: CASSLIPGLETYEQYF

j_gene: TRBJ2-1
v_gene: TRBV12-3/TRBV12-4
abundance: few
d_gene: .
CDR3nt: TGTGCCAGCAGTTTCCTCCGGGTGGGAAATGAGCAGTTCTTC
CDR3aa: CASSFLRVGNEQFF

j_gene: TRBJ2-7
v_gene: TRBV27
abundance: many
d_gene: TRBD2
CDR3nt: TGTGCCAGCAGTCTTCGCATCACTAGCGGGAGGGGCGAGCAGTACTTC
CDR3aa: CASSLRITSGRGEQYF

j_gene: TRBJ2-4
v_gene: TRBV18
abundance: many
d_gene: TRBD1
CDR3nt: TGTGCCAGCTCACAACGACAGGGGAGCATTCAGTACTTC
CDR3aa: CASSQRQGSIQYF

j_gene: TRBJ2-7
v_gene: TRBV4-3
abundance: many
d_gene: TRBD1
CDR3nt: TGCGCCAGCAGCCAAGATTTGACAGGGCCATACGACGAGCAGTACTTC
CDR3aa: CASSQDLTGPYDEQYF

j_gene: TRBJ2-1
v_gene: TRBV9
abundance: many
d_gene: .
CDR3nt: TGTGCCAGCAGCGTAGTGGGGGTGAGAGACAATGAGCAGTTCTTC
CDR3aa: CASSVVGVRDNEQFF

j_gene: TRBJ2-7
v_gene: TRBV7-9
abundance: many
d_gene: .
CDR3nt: TGTGCCAGCAGCTCCGGACAGCCCTACGAGCAGTACTTC
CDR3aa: CASSSGQPYEQYF

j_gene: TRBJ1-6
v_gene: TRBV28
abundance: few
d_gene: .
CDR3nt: TGTGCCAGCAGCCCTAATTCACCCCTCCACTTT
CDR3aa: CASSPNSPLHF

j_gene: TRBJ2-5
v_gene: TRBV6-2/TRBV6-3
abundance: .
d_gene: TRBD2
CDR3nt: TGTGCCAGCAAGAGGGGAGGGCAACAAGAGACCCAGTACTTC
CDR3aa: CASKRGGQQETQYF

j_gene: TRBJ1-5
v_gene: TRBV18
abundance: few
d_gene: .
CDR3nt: TGTGCCAGCTCACCAAATTCCGCAACCTATAGCAATCAGCCCCAGCATTTT
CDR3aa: CASSPNSATYSNQPQHF

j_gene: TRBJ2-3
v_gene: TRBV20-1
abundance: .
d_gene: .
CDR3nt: TGCAGTGCTACCCTTCATGTAGATACGCAGTATTTT
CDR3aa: CSATLHVDTQYF

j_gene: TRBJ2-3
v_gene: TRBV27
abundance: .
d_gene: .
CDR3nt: TGTGCCAGCAGTTTCGAGTCCGCGGCGCACACAGATACGCAGTATTTT
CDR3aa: CASSFESAAHTDTQYF

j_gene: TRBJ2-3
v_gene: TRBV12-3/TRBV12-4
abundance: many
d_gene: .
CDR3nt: TGTGCCAGCAGTTTGAATGGTTTTAAGGGTTACACAGATACGCAGTATTTT
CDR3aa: CASSLNGFKGYTDTQYF